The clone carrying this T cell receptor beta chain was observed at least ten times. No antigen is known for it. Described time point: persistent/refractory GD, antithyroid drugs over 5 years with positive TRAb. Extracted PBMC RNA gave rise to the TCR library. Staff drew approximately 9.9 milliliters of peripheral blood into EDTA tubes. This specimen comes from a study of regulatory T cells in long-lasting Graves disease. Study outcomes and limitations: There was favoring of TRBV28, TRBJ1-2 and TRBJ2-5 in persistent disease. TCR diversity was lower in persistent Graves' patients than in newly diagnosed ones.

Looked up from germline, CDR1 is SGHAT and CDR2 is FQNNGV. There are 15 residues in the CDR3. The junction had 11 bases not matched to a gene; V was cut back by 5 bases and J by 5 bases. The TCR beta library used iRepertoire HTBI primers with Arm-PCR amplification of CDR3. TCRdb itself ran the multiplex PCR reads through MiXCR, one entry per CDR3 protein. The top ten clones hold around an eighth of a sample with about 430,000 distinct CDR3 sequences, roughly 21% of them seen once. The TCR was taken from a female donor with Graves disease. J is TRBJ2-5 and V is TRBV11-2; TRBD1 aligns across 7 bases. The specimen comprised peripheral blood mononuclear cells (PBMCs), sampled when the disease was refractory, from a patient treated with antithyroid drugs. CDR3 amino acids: CASSTLETGWETQYF. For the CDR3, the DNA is TGTGCCAGCAGCACACTAGAGACAGGGTGGGAGACCCAGTACTTC.